This T cell receptor beta chain was observed in a study of T cell responses to AZD1222 COVID-19 vaccine. The method was immunoSEQ multiplex PCR; TCRdb's version includes in-frame clones alone and lacks a portion of them. Of under 140,000 clones listed, 80% to 95% are singletons. Regarding the study as a whole: Spike-specific TCR breadth and depth were elevated following two AZD1222 doses. Baseline testing showed seropositivity in only a handful of AZD1222 recipients. Within unmutated variant regions lay the reported targets of nearly half of spike-specific TCRs.

In the case of this clone: Its target is not known.

Pooling was applied to second doses at about 4 or about 12 weeks. The sample was peripheral blood, taken 28 days after the second AZD1222 dose. The TCR comes from an adult who received the AZD1222 COVID-19 vaccine.

This CDR3 is CASRKTAETQYF. The DNA of the CDR3 is TGCGCCAGCAGAAAGACAGCCGAGACCCAGTACTTC. This sequence joins TRBV5-1 and TRBJ2-5; tentatively, D is TRBD1 (5 bases). The germline V gene encodes CDR1 SGHRS and CDR2 YFSETQ. The CDR3 contains 12 residues. Between the trimmed V and J ends, which lost 5 bases and 5 bases, there was a span of 10 bases.